A single sample is the source of the 30 T cell receptor beta chains below, sequenced in a study of Graves' ophthalmopathy and Graves' hyperthyroidism. Researchers took RNA transcripts and amplified TCR beta CDR3 regions from them. Second-round multiplex PCR followed a first-round RT-PCR using HTBI primers. TCRdb re-called the multiplex PCR reads with MiXCR, one entry per CDR3 protein. This table has about 500,000 distinct CDR3 sequences, less than 45% appearing once. The sample consisted of peripheral blood or thyroid tissue (not recorded which). Source of these receptors: an adult man with Graves' hyperthyroidism.

This clonotype was seen ten or more times. The chain uses TRBV10-3 and TRBJ1-2; 10 bases agree with TRBD1. Germline assignment: CDR1 ENHRY and CDR2 SYGVKD. This CDR3 is 16 amino acids long. Trimming at V came to 3 bases and at J to 1 base, leaving 5 bases not matched to a gene. The CDR3 bases are TGTGCCATCAGTGACCTCGGGACAGGGGATAACTATGGCTACACCTTC. Its translation is CAISDLGTGDNYGYTF.

This clonotype appeared many times. This chain uses TRBV29-1 with TRBJ1-2, with D tentatively TRBD1 (5 bases). Germline V gene lookup returns CDR1 SQVTM and CDR2 ANQGSEA. The CDR3 covers 15 residues. V was clipped by 0 bases and J by 4 bases, with 15 bases between them. CDR3 loop: CSVEDRPGPPYGYTF. CDR3 nucleotides: TGCAGCGTTGAAGATCGTCCAGGGCCCCCCTATGGCTACACCTTC.

This clonotype was detected many times. The chain joins TRBV12-3 or TRBV12-4 to TRBJ2-5; 11 nucleotides align to TRBD2. The CDR3 spans 16 residues. The V and J ends lost 6 bases and 2 bases, in that order; junction bases with no gene match: 8. In DNA form, the CDR3 reads TGTGCCAGCAGCATTACTAGCGGGAGCAAGCAAGAGACCCAGTACTTC. Its translation: CASSITSGSKQETQYF.

The table lists this clonotype with a few counts. This chain links TRBV7-2 with TRBJ2-7; D is unresolved. This CDR3 has 14 residues. The germline V gene encodes CDR1 SGHTA and CDR2 FQGNSA. Trimming removed 6 bases from V and 0 bases from J, with 12 bases in between. The DNA of the CDR3 is TGTGCCAGCAGTCAGCAACAGAGCTCCTACGAGCAGTACTTC. Translated: CASSQQQSSYEQYF.

The V call is TRBV7-3, the J call TRBJ2-1; 9 bases map to TRBD2. V dropped 2 bases and J dropped 4; count of bases not matched to a gene: 3. CDR3 length: 15 residues. Germline CDR1 reads SGHTA; CDR2 reads FQGTGA. The CDR3 loop reads CASSLSAGGYNEQFF. CDR3 sequence (DNA): TGTGCCAGCAGCTTATCCGCGGGGGGGTACAATGAGCAGTTCTTC.

In this sample, this clonotype turned up many times. V gene TRBV5-4 combines with J gene TRBJ1-2; 8 nucleotides line up with TRBD1. Trimming removed 4 bases from V and 5 bases from J; junction bases left unmatched: 7. CDR3 size: 14 residues. Germline-derived CDR1 and CDR2 are SGHNT and YYREEE (reference sequence). The CDR3 DNA follows: TGTGCCAGCAGCCCCCAGGGGGCGGGGTATGGCTACACCTTC. Its protein product is CASSPQGAGYGYTF.

The chain combines TRBV9 with TRBJ1-2; no firm D call. The CDR3 runs to 11 residues. CDR1 is SGDLS and CDR2 is YYNGEE in the germline V gene. V shed 3 bases and J shed 7 bases, with 7 bases lying between them. The DNA for the CDR3 is TGTGCCAGCAGCGCCCGTTCTGGCTACACCTTC. This codes for CASSARSGYTF.

This chain links TRBV24-1 with TRBJ2-1; TRBD1 matches at 12 bases. Germline CDR1 reads KGHDR; CDR2 reads SFDVKD. The CDR3 has 15 amino acids. After removal of 6 bases from V and 7 bases from J, the junction contained 6 bases not matched to a gene. CDR3 DNA sequence: TGTGCCACCAGTAGGGGACAGGGGGCAAGAAATGAGCAGTTCTTC. It codes for CATSRGQGARNEQFF.

This clonotype was counted many times. The V and J genes are TRBV7-2 and TRBJ2-2; 7 bases are shared with TRBD1. The CDR3 spans 16 residues. Germline CDR1 is SGHTA and CDR2 is FQGNSA. The trim removed 0 bases at V and 0 bases at J, leaving 1 base unmatched. The CDR3 loop is CASSLAGTANTGELFF. The CDR3 bases are TGTGCCAGCAGCTTAGCAGGGACAGCGAACACCGGGGAGCTGTTTTTT.

This clonotype appeared many times. The chain carries TRBV20-1 and TRBJ1-1, with D unclear. This CDR3 is 16 amino acids long. From germline, CDR1 is DFQATT and CDR2 SNEGSKA (reference sequence). The V gene lost 0 bases and the J gene lost 0 bases, with 14 bases spanning the gap. The DNA for the CDR3 is TGCAGTGCTAGAGATAGCCAAGCAGTTTTGAACACTGAAGCTTTCTTT. Its translation: CSARDSQAVLNTEAFF.

Here the CDR3 reads CASSARAIGELFF. In DNA, the CDR3 is TGTGCCAGCAGCGCAAGGGCGATCGGGGAGCTGTTTTTT. The chain has TRBV9 and TRBJ2-2; D not resolved. Germline V gene lookup returns CDR1 SGDLS and CDR2 YYNGEE. V was shortened by 3 bases and J by 7 bases, with 10 bases between the two germline ends. This CDR3 spans 13 amino acids.

There are a few counts of this clonotype. V is TRBV4-2 and J is TRBJ1-2; perhaps TRBD1 as D (5 bases). CDR1 is LGHNA, CDR2 YNFKEQ, per germline. Trimming took off 0 bases at V and 1 base at J, with 9 bases between the two ends. The length of the CDR3 is 15 residues. The CDR3 nucleotides are TGTGCCAGCAGCCAAGATGGGGGAAATAACTATGGCTACACCTTC. Translated: CASSQDGGNNYGYTF.

This clonotype was seen at least ten times. V and J are TRBV6-5 and TRBJ2-7; D may be TRBD1 (6 bases). This CDR3 is built from 15 residues. CDR1 is MNHEY, CDR2 SVGAGI, per germline. Trimming stripped 2 bases from V and 3 bases from J, with 14 bases between. The CDR3 bases are TGTGCCAGCAGTTACGCAAGTGACAGGATCTACGAGCAGTACTTC. This sequence encodes CASSYASDRIYEQYF.

This clonotype was detected many times. The chain uses TRBV29-1 and TRBJ1-5; no definite D call. V dropped 2 bases and J dropped 4 bases, with 9 bases sitting between them. CDR3 length: 13 residues. Germline V CDR1 and CDR2: SQVTM, ANQGSEA. The CDR3 here is CSVEIDGNQPQHF. CDR3 sequence (DNA): TGCAGCGTTGAAATCGACGGGAATCAGCCCCAGCATTTT.

This clonotype was counted only a few times. The chain uses TRBV28 and TRBJ1-5; D perhaps matches TRBD1 (5 bases). The CDR3 loop spans 14 amino acids. V lost 8 bases and J lost 2, with 13 bases in between. Looked up from germline, CDR1 is MDHEN and CDR2 is SYDVKM. The CDR3 is CASQGGWGNQPQHF. CDR3 sequence (DNA): TGTGCCAGCCAGGGTGGGTGGGGCAATCAGCCCCAGCATTTT.

J is TRBJ2-2 and V is TRBV7-9; 8 positions agree with TRBD1. The CDR3 extends over 14 amino acids. Unmatched junction bases numbered 6, after V lost 5 bases and J lost 7 bases. The germline gives CDR1 SEHNR, CDR2 FQNEAQ (reference sequence). The CDR3 sequence is CASSDRQGIGELFF. In DNA, the CDR3 is TGTGCCAGCAGCGACAGACAGGGGATCGGGGAGCTGTTTTTT.

The genes are TRBV4-1 and TRBJ1-1; a possible D gene is TRBD1 (5 bases). The V and J ends lost 3 bases and 4 bases respectively, with 18 bases between them. The CDR3 runs 16 residues. Germline V lookup: CDR1 MGHRA, CDR2 YSYEKL. Here the CDR3 reads CASSQDPGAPRTEAFF. The CDR3 nucleotides read TGCGCCAGCAGCCAGGATCCCGGGGCACCTCGCACTGAAGCTTTCTTT.

The chain is built from TRBV5-1 and TRBJ1-2; a possible D gene is TRBD1 (6 bases). The CDR3 runs 13 residues. Germline CDR1 SGHRS, CDR2 YFSETQ. Trimming removed 0 bases from V and 10 bases from J, with 13 bases in between. CDR3: CASSLEQGGDYTF. Written as DNA, the CDR3 is TGCGCCAGCAGCTTGGAACAGGGAGGGGACTACACCTTC.

Concerning this clonotype: A much larger clone is a single base away; this may be a read error. The chain employs TRBV5-1 and TRBJ1-2; 7 nucleotides align to TRBD1. There are 15 residues in the CDR3. CDR1 is SGHRS and CDR2 is YFSETQ in the germline V gene. CDR3 region: CAGSFARGHGYGYTF. The CDR3 DNA reads as TGCGCCGGCAGCTTCGCAAGGGGGCATGGCTATGGCTACACCTTC.

This clonotype was recorded at least ten times. This chain uses TRBV2 with TRBJ1-1; D uncertain. The germline CDR1 and CDR2 sequences are SNHLY and FYNNEI. Deletions cut 7 bases from V and 0 bases from J, with 12 bases between. The CDR3 runs 14 residues. The CDR3 spells CASKSILLNTEAFF. As DNA, the CDR3 is TGTGCCAGCAAGTCGATTTTACTGAACACTGAAGCTTTCTTT.

Of note for this clonotype: One base away lies a much larger clone, so this may be a sequencing read error. The chain recombines TRBV10-3 with TRBJ1-1; no clear D. The germline CDR1 and CDR2 sequences are ENHRY and SYGVKD. The V end was cut by 11 bases, the J end by 1 base, with 11 bases between. The CDR3 covers 12 residues. This chain's CDR3 is CASKRANTEAFF. In DNA, the CDR3 is TGTGCCTCAAAACGAGCGAACACTGAAGCTTTCTTT.

On this clonotype: As the CDR3 is not closed by the conserved phenylalanine or tryptophan, this likely results from a read error. The J gene is TRBJ1-1, the V gene TRBV5-1, with 7 positions matching TRBD1. With 5 bases clipped from V and 0 bases from J, the junction kept 7 bases outside the gene matches. Germline lookup yields CDR1 SGHRS and CDR2 YFSETQ. The CDR3 spans 15 residues. CDR3 nucleotides: TGCGCCAGCAGGGGGGGACAGCACATGAACACTGAAGCTTTCCTT. Protein sequence: CASRGGQHMNTEAFL.

This clonotype has ten or more counts. The V and J genes are TRBV7-9 and TRBJ2-7; TRBD1 matches 8 bases. V was pared by 5 bases and J by 2 bases, with 14 bases of the junction left unmatched. Germline CDR1 is SEHNR and CDR2 is FQNEAQ (reference sequence). This CDR3 comprises 17 residues. CDR3 sequence reads: CASSPWPPRGQAYEQYF. The DNA of the CDR3 is TGTGCCAGCAGCCCTTGGCCACCTAGGGGACAGGCCTACGAGCAGTACTTC.

This clonotype was picked up one time. The rearrangement uses TRBV6-5 and TRBJ2-7, with 11 bases aligning to TRBD1. V lost 10 bases to trimming and J lost 3 bases; unmatched junction nucleotides: 11. The CDR3 sequence is 15 residues long. Germline V gene sequence: CDR1 MNHEY, CDR2 SVGAGI. In DNA form, the CDR3 reads TGTGCCATCAGCCAGAGGGACAGGGGGGACTACGAGCAGTACTTC. Its protein product is CAISQRDRGDYEQYF.

The table lists this clonotype with many counts. This chain links TRBV19 with TRBJ1-5; TRBD1 is a possible D gene (6 bases). V shed 4 bases and J shed 4 bases, with 8 bases lying between them. This CDR3 contains 13 residues. Germline CDR1 and CDR2: LNHDA and SQIVND (reference sequence). The CDR3 region has the DNA TGTGCCAGTAGTAGGGACATTAATCAGCCCCAGCATTTT. Translating gives CASSRDINQPQHF.

The chain couples TRBV12-3 or TRBV12-4 to TRBJ1-2; weak D call: TRBD1 (6 bases). The V gene lost 4 bases and the J gene lost 7 bases, with 16 bases spanning the gap. The CDR3 has 14 amino acids. As DNA, the CDR3 is TGTGCCAGCAGTTATGGGAGGGGGGCATCTGGCTACACCTTC. Its protein is CASSYGRGASGYTF.

This clonotype has ten or more counts. A junction boundary mismatches the germline segment, possibly from a read error. This sequence joins TRBV7-7 and TRBJ1-6; possibly TRBD1 for D (6 bases). Germline loops: CDR1 SSHAT, CDR2 FNYEAQ (reference sequence). The CDR3 runs 14 residues. CDR3 sequence: CASSLLTGTQPLHF. The CDR3 region has the DNA TGTGCTAGCAGCTTACTAACAGGGACCCAGCCCCTCCACTTT.

The chain combines TRBV19 with TRBJ1-2, with TRBD1 as a possible D gene (6 bases). Germline CDR1 reads LNHDA; CDR2 reads SQIVND (reference sequence). V gave up 6 bases and J gave up 7 bases, with 15 bases separating them. The CDR3 spans 13 residues. The CDR3: CASRPNGGGGYTF. The CDR3 nucleotides read TGTGCCAGTAGGCCCAACGGAGGGGGTGGCTACACCTTC. The full variable domain, its missing parts supplied by reference TRBV19 and TRBJ1-2, is DGGITQSPKYLFRKEGQNVTLSCEQNLNHDAMYWYRQDPGQGLRLIYYSQIVNDFQKGDIAEGYSVSREKKESFPLTVTSAQKNPTAFYLCASRPNGGGGYTFGSGTRLTVV.

The sample holds a few counts of this clonotype. The rearrangement joins TRBV6-5 to TRBJ1-2, with a possible D match to TRBD1 (6 bases). Germline assignment: CDR1 MNHEY and CDR2 SVGAGI. CDR3 length equals 17 residues. The V end was cut by 0 bases, the J end by 2 bases, with 16 bases between. This chain's CDR3 is CASSYSSSAGDNYGYTF. The CDR3 nucleotides are TGTGCCAGCAGTTACTCGAGTAGTGCAGGGGACAACTATGGCTACACCTTC.

This clonotype has a count of ten or more. The V gene is TRBV5-1, the J gene TRBJ2-5, with TRBD2 as a possible D gene (6 bases). Germline V gene sequence: CDR1 SGHRS, CDR2 YFSETQ. This CDR3 is 16 amino acids long. Deletions cut 0 bases from V and 4 bases from J, with 16 bases between. The CDR3 DNA reads as TGCGCCAGCAGCTTGGTGGGTCAGGGAGGAATAGAGACCCAGTACTTC. Translated, it gives CASSLVGQGGIETQYF.